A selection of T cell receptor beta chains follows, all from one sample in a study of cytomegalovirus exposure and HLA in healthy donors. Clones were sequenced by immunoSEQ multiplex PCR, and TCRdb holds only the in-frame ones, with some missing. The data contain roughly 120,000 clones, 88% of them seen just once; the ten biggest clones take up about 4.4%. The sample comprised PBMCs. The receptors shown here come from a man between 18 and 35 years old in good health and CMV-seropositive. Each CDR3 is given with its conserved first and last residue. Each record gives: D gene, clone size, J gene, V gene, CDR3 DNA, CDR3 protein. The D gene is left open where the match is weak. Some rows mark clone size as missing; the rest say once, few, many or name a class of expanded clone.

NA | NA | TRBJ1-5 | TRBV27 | TGTGCCACAACCTGGGCCAATCAGCCCCAGCATTTT | CATTWANQPQHF
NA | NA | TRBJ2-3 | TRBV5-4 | TGTGCCAGCGGGGGGTCTCGGGCTTCCGAAGGGAGGCAGTATTTT | CASGGSRASEGRQYF
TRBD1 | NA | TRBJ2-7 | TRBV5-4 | TGTGCCAGCAGCCTGGACAGGGCTGACGAGCAGTACTTC | CASSLDRADEQYF
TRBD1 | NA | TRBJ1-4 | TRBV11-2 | TGTGCCAGCAGCCCCCAGGGGGCAACTAATGAAAAACTGTTTTTT | CASSPQGATNEKLFF
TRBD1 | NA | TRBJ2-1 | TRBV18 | TGTGCCAGCTCACCTCCCCGGGGGACAGGGGCCTTTGATGAGCAGTTCTTC | CASSPPRGTGAFDEQFF
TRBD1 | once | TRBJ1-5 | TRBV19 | TGTGCCAGTAGTTGGGGACAGTATAGCAATCAGCCCCAGCATTTT | CASSWGQYSNQPQHF
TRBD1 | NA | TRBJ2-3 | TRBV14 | TGTGCCAGCAGCCGTACCGGACAGGGACGGTGGACGCAGTATTTT | CASSRTGQGRWTQYF
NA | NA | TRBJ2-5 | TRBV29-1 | TGCAGCGCATCGACAGTGCAAGAGACCCAGTACTTC | CSASTVQETQYF
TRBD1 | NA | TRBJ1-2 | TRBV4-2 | TGTGCCAGCAGCCCCCATATGGCAGGGGGTGACTATGGCTACACCTTC | CASSPHMAGGDYGYTF
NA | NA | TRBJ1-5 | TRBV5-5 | TGTGCCAGCAGCTTGGAGGGGGAAGGTCAGCCCCAGCATTTT | CASSLEGEGQPQHF
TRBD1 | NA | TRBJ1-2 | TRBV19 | TGTGCCACAAGTACCGGGACAGGGAATGGCTACACCTTC | CATSTGTGNGYTF
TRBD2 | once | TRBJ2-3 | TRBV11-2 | TGTGCCAGCAGCTTAGAGCGGGGGAGCACAGATACGCAGTATTTT | CASSLERGSTDTQYF
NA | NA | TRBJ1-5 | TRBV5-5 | TGTGCCAGCAGCAGAACAGGGAAAGGTCAGCCCCAGCATTTT | CASSRTGKGQPQHF
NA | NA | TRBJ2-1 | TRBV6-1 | TGTGCCAGCATAAGCGAGAGAAGTAATGAGCAGTTCTTC | CASISERSNEQFF
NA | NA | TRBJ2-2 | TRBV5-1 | TGCGCCAGCAGCTTGGATCGGGGGAACACCGGGGAGCTGTTTTTT | CASSLDRGNTGELFF
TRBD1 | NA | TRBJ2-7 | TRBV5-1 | TGCGCCAGCAAAGCGGGACAGGGGGCCTACGAGCAGTACTTC | CASKAGQGAYEQYF
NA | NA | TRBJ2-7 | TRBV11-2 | TGTGCCAGCAGCCCCCCCGCCTACGAGCAGTACTTC | CASSPPAYEQYF
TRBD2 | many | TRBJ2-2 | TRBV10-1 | TGCGCCAGCAGTGGGAAAGGGAGGGACACCGGGGAGCTGTTTTTT | CASSGKGRDTGELFF
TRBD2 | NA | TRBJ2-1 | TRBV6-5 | TGTGCCAGCAGTTACTCGTCGACTAGCAGAGACAATGAGCAGTTCTTC | CASSYSSTSRDNEQFF
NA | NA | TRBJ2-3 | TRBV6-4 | TGTGCCAGCAGTGACGGGGCCACAGATACGCAGTATTTT | CASSDGATDTQYF
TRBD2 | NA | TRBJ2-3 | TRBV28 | TGTGCCAGCAGTTTATTCACTATAGCGGGAGATACGCAGTATTTT | CASSLFTIAGDTQYF
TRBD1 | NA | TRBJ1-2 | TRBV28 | TGTGCCAGCAGTCGGACCCTAGACAGGGCCAATGGCTACACCTTC | CASSRTLDRANGYTF
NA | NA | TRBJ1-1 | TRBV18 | TGTGCCAGCTCACTGGGACTCACTGAAGCTTTCTTT | CASSLGLTEAFF
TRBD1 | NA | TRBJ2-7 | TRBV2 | TGTGCCAGCAGTCCACAGGGACAGGGTGGCTACGAGCAGTACTTC | CASSPQGQGGYEQYF
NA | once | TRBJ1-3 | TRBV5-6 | TGTGCCAGCAGCTCCCTGACAGGTTTCGGAAACACCATATATTTT | CASSSLTGFGNTIYF
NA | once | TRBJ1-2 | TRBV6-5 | TGTGCCAGCAAGGAACAGACCAACCCTAACTATGGCTACACCTTC | CASKEQTNPNYGYTF
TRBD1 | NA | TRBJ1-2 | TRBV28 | TGTGCCAGCAGTTTTGCCGATAGGACAGGGAACTATGGCTACACCTTC | CASSFADRTGNYGYTF
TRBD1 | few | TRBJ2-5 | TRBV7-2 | TGTGCCAGCAGCGGACAGGGTACCGGCGAAGAGACCCAGTACTTC | CASSGQGTGEETQYF
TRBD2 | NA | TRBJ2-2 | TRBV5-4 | TGTGCCAGCAGCTTCCTACACGAGGGACTAGCGGGGTTGAACACCGGGGAGCTGTTTTTT | CASSFLHEGLAGLNTGELFF
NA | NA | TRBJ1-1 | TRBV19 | TGTGCCAGTAGTATAATGGGGGCCGTCTTGAACACTGAAGCTTTCTTT | CASSIMGAVLNTEAFF
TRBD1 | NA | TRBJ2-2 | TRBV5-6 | TGTGCCAGCAGCTTGGGACAGGGGGCGAATACCGGGGAGCTGTTTTTT | CASSLGQGANTGELFF